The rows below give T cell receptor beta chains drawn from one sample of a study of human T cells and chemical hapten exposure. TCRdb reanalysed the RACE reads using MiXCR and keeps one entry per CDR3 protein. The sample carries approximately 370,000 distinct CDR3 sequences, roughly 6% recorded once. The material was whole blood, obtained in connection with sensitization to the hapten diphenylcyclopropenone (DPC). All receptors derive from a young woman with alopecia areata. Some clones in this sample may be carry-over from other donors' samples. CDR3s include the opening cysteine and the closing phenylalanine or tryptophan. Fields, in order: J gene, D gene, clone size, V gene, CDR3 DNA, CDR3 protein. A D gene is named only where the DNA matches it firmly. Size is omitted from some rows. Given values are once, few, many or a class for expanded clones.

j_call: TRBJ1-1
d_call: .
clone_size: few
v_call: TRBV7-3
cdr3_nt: TGTGCCAGCAGCTTAAGAGGCAGGGACGCTGAAGCTTTCTTT
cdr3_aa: CASSLRGRDAEAFF

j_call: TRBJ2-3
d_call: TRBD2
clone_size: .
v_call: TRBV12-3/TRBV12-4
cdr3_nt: TGTGCCAGCAGTTTAGAACAGCGGGGGGGCCCAGATACGCAGTATTTT
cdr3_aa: CASSLEQRGGPDTQYF

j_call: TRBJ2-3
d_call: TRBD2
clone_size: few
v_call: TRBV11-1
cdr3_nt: TGTGCCAGCAGCTTTACTAGCGTCGGCGCAGATACGCAGTATTTT
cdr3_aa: CASSFTSVGADTQYF

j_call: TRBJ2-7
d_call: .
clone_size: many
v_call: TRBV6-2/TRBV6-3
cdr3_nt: TGTGCCAGCGCTCTGGGGCCTAGCTACGAGCAGTACTTC
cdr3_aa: CASALGPSYEQYF

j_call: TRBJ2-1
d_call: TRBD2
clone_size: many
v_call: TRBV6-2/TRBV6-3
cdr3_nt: TGTGCCAGCAGTTATGGAGGGGAGGGCTACAATGAGCAGTTCTTC
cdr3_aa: CASSYGGEGYNEQFF

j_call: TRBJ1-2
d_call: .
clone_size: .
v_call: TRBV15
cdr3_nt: TGTGCCACCAGCAGTGCCCCCGGGGGTAGTGATGGCTACACCTTC
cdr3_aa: CATSSAPGGSDGYTF

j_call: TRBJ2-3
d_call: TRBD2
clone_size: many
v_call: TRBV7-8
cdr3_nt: TGTGCCAGCAGCTTACTATCTAGCGGGGGCACAGATACGCAGTATTTT
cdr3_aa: CASSLLSSGGTDTQYF

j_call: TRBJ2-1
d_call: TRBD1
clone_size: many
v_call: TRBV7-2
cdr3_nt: TGTGCCAGCAGCTTCGGGACAGGGTATGAGCAGTTCTTC
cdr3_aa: CASSFGTGYEQFF

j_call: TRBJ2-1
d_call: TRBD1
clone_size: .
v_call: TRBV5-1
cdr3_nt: TGCGCCAGCAGCCCGGACAGGGTGGGCGATGAGCAGTTCTTC
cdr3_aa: CASSPDRVGDEQFF

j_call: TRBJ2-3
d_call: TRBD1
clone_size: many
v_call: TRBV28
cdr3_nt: TGTGCCAGCAGTTTCCAGACAGGGCAGAGCACAGATACGCAGTATTTT
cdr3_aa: CASSFQTGQSTDTQYF

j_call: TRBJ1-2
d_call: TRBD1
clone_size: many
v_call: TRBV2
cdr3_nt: TGTGCCAGTAGTAAGGGGACAGGTGATTTCTACACCTTC
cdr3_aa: CASSKGTGDFYTF

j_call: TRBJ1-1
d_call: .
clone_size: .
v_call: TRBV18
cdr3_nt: TGTGCCAGCTCACCACCGGGGTTCACTGAAGCTTTCTTT
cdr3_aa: CASSPPGFTEAFF

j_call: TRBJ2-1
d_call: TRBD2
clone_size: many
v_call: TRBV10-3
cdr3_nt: TGTGCCATCAGTGAGGTAGCGGGGGTACTCACATTCTTC
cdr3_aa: CAISEVAGVLTFF

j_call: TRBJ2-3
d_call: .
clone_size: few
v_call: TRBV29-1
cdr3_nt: TGCAGCGGTCTGGGGAGGCAACCTCAGGATACGCAGTATTTT
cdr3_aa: CSGLGRQPQDTQYF

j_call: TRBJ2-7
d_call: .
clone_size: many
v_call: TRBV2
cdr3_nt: TGTGCCAGCAGTCTAAGGGGGGTGTACGAGCAGTACTTC
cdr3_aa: CASSLRGVYEQYF

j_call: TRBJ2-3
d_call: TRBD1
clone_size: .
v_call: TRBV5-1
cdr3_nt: TGCGCCAGCAGCCCCTCCGTGACAGGGATCAGGACAGATACGCAGTATTTT
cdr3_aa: CASSPSVTGIRTDTQYF

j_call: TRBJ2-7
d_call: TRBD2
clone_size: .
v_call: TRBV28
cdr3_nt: TGTGCCAGCAGCCTTGAGTTCGGGGGGACCTACGAGCAGTACTTC
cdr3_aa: CASSLEFGGTYEQYF

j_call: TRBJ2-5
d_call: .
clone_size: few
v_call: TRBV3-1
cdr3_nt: TGTGCCAGCAGCCGGGGGACGATTCTAAGGCGGGAGACCCAGTACTTC
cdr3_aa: CASSRGTILRRETQYF

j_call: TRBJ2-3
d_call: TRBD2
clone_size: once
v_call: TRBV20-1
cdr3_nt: TGCAGGGCCGCGGGAGCCCAGGGAGATACGCAGTATTTT
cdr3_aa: CRAAGAQGDTQYF

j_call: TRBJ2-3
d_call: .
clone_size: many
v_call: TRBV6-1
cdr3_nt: TGTGCCAGCAGTGAAGACAGCTTCACAGATACGCAGTATTTT
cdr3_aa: CASSEDSFTDTQYF

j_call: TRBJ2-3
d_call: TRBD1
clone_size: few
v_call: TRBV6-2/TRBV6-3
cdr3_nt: TGTGCCAGCAGACAGGGGGCTTACACAGATACGCAGTATTTT
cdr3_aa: CASRQGAYTDTQYF

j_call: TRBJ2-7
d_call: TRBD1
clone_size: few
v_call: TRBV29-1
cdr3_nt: TGCAGCGTTGAGACCGGGACAGGGGTCGGCGAGCAGTACTTC
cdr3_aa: CSVETGTGVGEQYF

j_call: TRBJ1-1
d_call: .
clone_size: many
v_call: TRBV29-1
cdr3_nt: TGCAGCGCTGGGACTAGGCAGGGGAGGCAAGCTTTCTTT
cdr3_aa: CSAGTRQGRQAFF

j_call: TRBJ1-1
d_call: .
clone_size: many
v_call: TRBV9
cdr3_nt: TGTGCCAGCAGCCCCCGGGGCAGCCTGAACACTGAAGCTTTCTTT
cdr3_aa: CASSPRGSLNTEAFF

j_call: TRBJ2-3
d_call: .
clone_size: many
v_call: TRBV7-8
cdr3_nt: TGTGCCAGCAGCTCCAGGGGTAGCACAGATACGCAGTATTTT
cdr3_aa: CASSSRGSTDTQYF

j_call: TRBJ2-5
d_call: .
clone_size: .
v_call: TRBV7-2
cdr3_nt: TGTGCCAGCAGCTTAGTACCCGGAGGACAAGAGACCCAGTACTTC
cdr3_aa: CASSLVPGGQETQYF

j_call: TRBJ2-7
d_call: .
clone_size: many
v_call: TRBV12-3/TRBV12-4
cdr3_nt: TGTGCCAGCAGTTTGGGCGGGGGCATCTACGAGCAGTACTTC
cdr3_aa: CASSLGGGIYEQYF

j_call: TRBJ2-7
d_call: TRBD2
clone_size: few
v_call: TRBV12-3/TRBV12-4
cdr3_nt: TGTGCCAGCACCTGGGGGGGGAACGAGCAGTACTTC
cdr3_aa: CASTWGGNEQYF

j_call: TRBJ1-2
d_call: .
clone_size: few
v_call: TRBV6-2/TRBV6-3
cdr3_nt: TGTGCCAGCAGTTACTCGGCGCTCCACTATGGCTACACCTTC
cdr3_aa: CASSYSALHYGYTF

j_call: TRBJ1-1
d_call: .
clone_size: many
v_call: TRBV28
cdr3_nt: TGTGCCAGCGTACAACAAGGGAACACTGAAGCTTTCTTT
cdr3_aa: CASVQQGNTEAFF

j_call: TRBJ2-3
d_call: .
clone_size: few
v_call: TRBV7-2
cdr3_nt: TGTGCCAGCAGCTTAATGGCTAGTAGCACAGATACGCAGTATTTT
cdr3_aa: CASSLMASSTDTQYF

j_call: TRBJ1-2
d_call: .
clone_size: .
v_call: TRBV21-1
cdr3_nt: TGTGCCAGCAGCAAAGGGGCGAAGACCCGGACTCCAGACTACACCTTC
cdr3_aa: CASSKGAKTRTPDYTF

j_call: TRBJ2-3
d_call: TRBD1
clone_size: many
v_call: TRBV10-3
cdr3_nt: TGTGCCATCAGCCCGGGACAGGGCGTTCGAGCGACAGATACGCAGTATTTT
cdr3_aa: CAISPGQGVRATDTQYF

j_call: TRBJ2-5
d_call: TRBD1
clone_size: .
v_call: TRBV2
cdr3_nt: TGTGCCAGCATTGAGGGACAGCGGGAGACCCAGTACTTC
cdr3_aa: CASIEGQRETQYF

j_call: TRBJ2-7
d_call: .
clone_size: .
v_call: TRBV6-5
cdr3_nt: TGTGCCAGCAGCACCTTAGCCCCAGGCTACGAGCAGTACTTC
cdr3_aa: CASSTLAPGYEQYF

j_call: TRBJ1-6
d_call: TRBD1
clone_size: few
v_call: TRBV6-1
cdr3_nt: TGTGCCAGCAGAAAAGATCCGGGACAGTCTAATTCACCCCTCCACTTT
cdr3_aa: CASRKDPGQSNSPLHF

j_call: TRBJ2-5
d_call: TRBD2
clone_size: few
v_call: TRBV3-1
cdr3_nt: TGTGCCAGCAGCCAAGGCTCTAGCGGGGGAGAGACCCAGTACTTC
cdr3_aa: CASSQGSSGGETQYF

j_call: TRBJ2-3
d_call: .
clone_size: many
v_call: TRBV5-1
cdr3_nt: TGCGCCAGCAGCTTGGAGGCACTCACAGATACGCAGTATTTT
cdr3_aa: CASSLEALTDTQYF

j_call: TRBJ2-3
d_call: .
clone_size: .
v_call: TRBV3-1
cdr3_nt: TGTGCCAGCAGCGGGGGGGCATCTGATACGCAGTATTTT
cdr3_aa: CASSGGASDTQYF

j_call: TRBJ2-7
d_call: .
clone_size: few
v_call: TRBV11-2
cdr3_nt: TGTGCCAGCAGACGCACCGGGAACGAGCAGTACTTC
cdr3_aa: CASRRTGNEQYF

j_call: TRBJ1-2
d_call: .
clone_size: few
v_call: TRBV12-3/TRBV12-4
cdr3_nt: TGTGCCAGCAGTTCACCTACAACAGGATATGGCTACACCTTC
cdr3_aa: CASSSPTTGYGYTF

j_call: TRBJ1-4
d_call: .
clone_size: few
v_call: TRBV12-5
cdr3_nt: TGTGCTAGTGGTCCCGCAATGGACGGCGGGTCGTTTTTT
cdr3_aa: CASGPAMDGGSFF

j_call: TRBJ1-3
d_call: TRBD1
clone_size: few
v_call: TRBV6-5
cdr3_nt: TGTGCCAGCAGTGACAGGGCTTTCTCTGGAAACACCATATATTTT
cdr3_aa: CASSDRAFSGNTIYF

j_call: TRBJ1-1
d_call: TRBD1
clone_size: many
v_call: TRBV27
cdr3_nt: TGTGCCAGCAGTCCGATACCGGGACAGGGGACTCAAGCTTTCTTT
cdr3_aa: CASSPIPGQGTQAFF

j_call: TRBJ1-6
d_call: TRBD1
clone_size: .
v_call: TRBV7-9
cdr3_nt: TGTGCCAGCAGCCAGGGACGGACAGGGGGATCTTCACCCCTCCACTTT
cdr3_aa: CASSQGRTGGSSPLHF

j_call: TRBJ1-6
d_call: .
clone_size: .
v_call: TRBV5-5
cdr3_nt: TGTGCCAGCAGCTTGAAGGTTACGGCGAACTCCTATAATTCACCCCTCCACTTT
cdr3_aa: CASSLKVTANSYNSPLHF

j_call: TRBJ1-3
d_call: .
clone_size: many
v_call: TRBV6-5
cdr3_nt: TGTGCCAGCAGTTACTCGAAGCGCAGCTCTGGAAACACCATATATTTT
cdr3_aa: CASSYSKRSSGNTIYF

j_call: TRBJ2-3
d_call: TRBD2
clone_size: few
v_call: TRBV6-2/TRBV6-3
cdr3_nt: TGTGCCAGCAGTTACTCGAGCGGGAGTATCACAGATACGCAGTATTTT
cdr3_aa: CASSYSSGSITDTQYF

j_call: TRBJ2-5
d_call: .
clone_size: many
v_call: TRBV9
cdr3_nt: TGTGCCAGCAGCGGCAATCAAGAGACCCAGTACTTC
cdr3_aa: CASSGNQETQYF

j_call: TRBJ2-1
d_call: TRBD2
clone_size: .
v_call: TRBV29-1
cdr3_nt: TGCAGCGTTGAGGGTCTAGCGGGGGGGCCTAACTATGAGCAGTTCTTC
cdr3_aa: CSVEGLAGGPNYEQFF

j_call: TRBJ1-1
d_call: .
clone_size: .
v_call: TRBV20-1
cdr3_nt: TGCAGTGCTCGAATGGCGATGGCGAACACTGAAGCTTTCTTT
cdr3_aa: CSARMAMANTEAFF

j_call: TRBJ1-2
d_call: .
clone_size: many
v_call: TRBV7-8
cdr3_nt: TGTGCCAGCAGCTCCCCGAGACTTGTTGGTGGCTACACCTTC
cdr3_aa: CASSSPRLVGGYTF

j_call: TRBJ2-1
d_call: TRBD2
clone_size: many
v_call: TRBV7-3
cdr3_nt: TGTGCCAGCAGCTTGGGAGCGGGGGGGCACAATGAGCAGTTCTTC
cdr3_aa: CASSLGAGGHNEQFF

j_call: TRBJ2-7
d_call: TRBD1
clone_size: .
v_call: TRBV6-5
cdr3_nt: TGTGCCAGCAGTTACGGGGATTCTGGGACAGGGAGTGGTACCTACGAGCAGTACTTC
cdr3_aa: CASSYGDSGTGSGTYEQYF

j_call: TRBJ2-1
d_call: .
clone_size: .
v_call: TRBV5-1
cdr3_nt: TGCGCCAGCAGCCCCCGGACTGGAGGCGATGAGCAGTTCTTC
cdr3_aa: CASSPRTGGDEQFF

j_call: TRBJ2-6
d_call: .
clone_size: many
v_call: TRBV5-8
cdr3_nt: TGTGCCAGCAGCTTCGTTTGGGGTTCTGGGGCCAACGTCCTGACTTTC
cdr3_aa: CASSFVWGSGANVLTF

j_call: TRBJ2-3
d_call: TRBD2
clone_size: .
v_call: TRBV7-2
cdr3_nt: TGTGCCAGCAGCTTGATAGCGGGGGGAACTACGCAGTATTTT
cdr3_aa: CASSLIAGGTTQYF